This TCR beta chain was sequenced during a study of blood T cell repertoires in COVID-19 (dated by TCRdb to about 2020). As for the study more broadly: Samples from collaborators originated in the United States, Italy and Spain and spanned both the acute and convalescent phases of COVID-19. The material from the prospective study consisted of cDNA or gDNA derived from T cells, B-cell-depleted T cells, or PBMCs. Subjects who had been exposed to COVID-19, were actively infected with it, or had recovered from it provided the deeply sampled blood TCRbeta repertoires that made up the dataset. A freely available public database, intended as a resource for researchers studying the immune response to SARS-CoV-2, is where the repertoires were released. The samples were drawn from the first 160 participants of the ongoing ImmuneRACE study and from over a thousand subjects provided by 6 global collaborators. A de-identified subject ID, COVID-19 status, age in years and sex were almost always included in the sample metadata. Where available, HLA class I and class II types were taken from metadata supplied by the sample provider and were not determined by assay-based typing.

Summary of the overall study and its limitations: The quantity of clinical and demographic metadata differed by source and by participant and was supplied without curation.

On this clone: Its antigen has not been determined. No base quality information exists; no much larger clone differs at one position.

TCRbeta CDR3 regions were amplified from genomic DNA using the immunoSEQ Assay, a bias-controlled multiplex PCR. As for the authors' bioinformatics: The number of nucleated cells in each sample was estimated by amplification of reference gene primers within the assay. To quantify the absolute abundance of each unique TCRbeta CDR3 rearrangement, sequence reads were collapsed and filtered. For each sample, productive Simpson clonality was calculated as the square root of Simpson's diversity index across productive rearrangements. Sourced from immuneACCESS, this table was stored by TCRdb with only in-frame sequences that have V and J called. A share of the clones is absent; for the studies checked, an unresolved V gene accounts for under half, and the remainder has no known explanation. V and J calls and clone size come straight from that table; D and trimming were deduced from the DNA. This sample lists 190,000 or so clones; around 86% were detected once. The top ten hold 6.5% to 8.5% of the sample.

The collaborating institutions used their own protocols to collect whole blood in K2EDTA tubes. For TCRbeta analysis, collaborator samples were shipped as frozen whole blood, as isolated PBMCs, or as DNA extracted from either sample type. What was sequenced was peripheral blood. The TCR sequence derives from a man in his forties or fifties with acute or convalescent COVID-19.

The CDR3 here reads CASSYSYRNTEAFF. The DNA reads TGTGCCAGCAGTTACTCGTATAGGAACACTGAAGCTTTCTTT. The chain is assembled from TRBV6-5 and TRBJ1-1, with no confident D gene call. The CDR3 spans 14 residues, from the cysteine through the phenylalanine. Only CDR3 DNA remains: 42 bases, in frame from the first base. The germline V gene yields MNHEY for CDR1 and SVGAGI for CDR2. V lost 0 bases and J lost 1 base; the stretch between them is 6 bases long.